This is a list of T cell receptor beta chains from one sample in a study of blood T cell repertoires in COVID-19. Clones were read by immunoSEQ multiplex PCR, and TCRdb kept only the in-frame ones, dropping some. The table lists approximately 90,000 clones, 90% of them singletons. Sequencing input: peripheral blood. These TCRs come from a man in his 60s with acute or convalescent COVID-19. Both conserved end residues are trimmed from each CDR3. The order of the fields is CDR3 length, V gene, J gene, CDR3 protein.

>11|TRBV12-3/TRBV12-4|TRBJ1-1
ASRDSLGTEAF
>12|TRBV7-9|TRBJ2-2
ASSLVQGTGELF
>14|TRBV5-1|TRBJ2-3
ASSDRAPRGPDTQY
>11|TRBV6-5|TRBJ2-2
ASTPTGTGELF
>17|TRBV7-9|TRBJ1-4
ASSTSRGQGPPFDEKLF
>11|TRBV28|TRBJ1-1
ASSPTLNTEAF
>12|TRBV5-1|TRBJ2-2
ASSSGENTGELF
>11|TRBV5-6|TRBJ1-2
ASSRRGRGGYT
>13|TRBV6-4|TRBJ1-2
ASSVGGPGAYGYT
>13|TRBV28|TRBJ1-2
ASSLSRGGNYGYT
>13|TRBV2|TRBJ1-6
AIRKTGLRNSPLH
>13|TRBV6-5|TRBJ1-1
ASRKGGGLNTEAF
>14|TRBV6-5|TRBJ1-1
ASSYSRTGGLTEAF
>12|TRBV19|TRBJ1-5
ASSSSGGNQPQH
>12|TRBV5-6|TRBJ2-5
ASRSDRVQETQY
>14|TRBV15|TRBJ1-5
ATSRDPGRNNQPQH
>10|TRBV28|TRBJ1-1
ASSLGDREAF
>12|TRBV18|TRBJ1-1
ASSPPWPNTEAF
>14|TRBV2|TRBJ2-1
ASKRVSGGFYNEQF
>13|TRBV18|TRBJ1-2
ASSPPGREASGYT
>12|TRBV28|TRBJ2-2
ASLTSSNTGELF
>13|TRBV5-4|TRBJ2-3
ASSLLQGATDTQY
>12|TRBV5-8|TRBJ1-1
ASSPRQRNTEAF
>13|TRBV2|TRBJ1-1
ASSDFREGYTEAF
>13|TRBV5-1|TRBJ1-1
ASSVMGRGDTEAF
>13|TRBV30|TRBJ2-2
AWSVAGLHTGELF
>14|TRBV19|TRBJ1-6
ASRGQAAPDNSPLH
>13|TRBV11-2|TRBJ2-5
ASSIRGQGGETQY
>14|TRBV5-1|TRBJ1-1
ASSFSFQGANTEAF
>14|TRBV24-1|TRBJ2-1
ATSDSGTGDGNEQF
>16|TRBV5-5|TRBJ1-2
ASSLDGQVIRGSYGYT
>12|TRBV2|TRBJ1-1
ASSKVTGDTEAF
>10|TRBV12-3/TRBV12-4|TRBJ1-1
ASSLDMWRAF
>14|TRBV5-1|TRBJ1-3
ASSLGAGVSGNTIY
>13|TRBV19|TRBJ1-2
ASSRGTARGYGYT
>12|TRBV7-2|TRBJ1-4
ASSRDRTNEKLF
>13|TRBV25-1|TRBJ1-2
ASSVGGGDYYGYT
>12|TRBV7-2|TRBJ2-2
ASSLTAITGELF
>12|TRBV5-6|TRBJ1-4
ASSEWGANEKLF
>12|TRBV5-1|TRBJ1-2
ASSLETGSYGYT
>13|TRBV5-1|TRBJ1-5
ASSLEGVSNQPQH
>12|TRBV6-6|TRBJ2-5
ASSYGGYQETQY
>9|TRBV20-1|TRBJ1-2
SANNNYGYT
>11|TRBV9|TRBJ1-2
ASSDRTGSGYT
>14|TRBV4-1|TRBJ2-2
ASSKLAAPNTGELF
>14|TRBV9|TRBJ1-2
ASSVAHRGWDYGYT
>13|TRBV6-2/TRBV6-3|TRBJ2-5
ASSYSGTSAETQY
>14|TRBV15|TRBJ2-3
ATSRAGGHVGDTQY
>12|TRBV18|TRBJ1-6
ASSLDRVASPLH